This T cell receptor (beta chain) was sequenced for a study of blood T cells in healthy people across ages. Sample donors were healthy Caucasian individuals that came from Russia, aged roughly 6 to 95. It was with a sample-barcoded 5' primer and a J-beta primer mix that a second PCR of about 6 to 11 cycles was run. TCRdb re-analysed the 5' RACE reads in MiXCR, keeping a single row per CDR3 protein. The table records 650,000 to 700,000 distinct CDR3 sequences, over 40% of them present only once. In regard to this clonotype: Its target is unknown. This may be a read error: a much more frequent sequence differs by one nucleotide.

Study-wide points: More naive CD4+ cells and higher diversity were found in long-lived than in aged donors.

Trimming took 2 bases from V and 1 from J, leaving 9 bases between them. The CDR3 sequence is 16 residues long. Germline loops: CDR1 SEHNR, CDR2 FQNEAQ (reference sequence). This receptor was taken from a woman older than 75 in good health. Material: blood. The chain is built from TRBV7-9 and TRBJ2-6, with D perhaps TRBD1 (6 bases). In nucleotides, the CDR3 is TGTGCCAGCAGCTTAACCACAGGGTCTGGGGCCAACGTCCTGACTTTC. It yields the protein CASSLTTGSGANVLTF. Based on the CDR3 plus reference TRBV7-9 and TRBJ2-6, the full variable domain is DTGVSQNPRHKITKRGQNVTFRCDPISEHNRLYWYRQTLGQGPEFLTYFQNEAQLEKSRLLSDRFSAERPKGSFSTLEIQRTEQGDSAMYLCASSLTTGSGANVLTFGAGSRLTVL.